The T cell receptor (beta chain) under discussion was sequenced for a study of identifying expanded T cells in peripheral blood. General observations from the study: Approximately two-week clone count variance significantly increased as total template count grew.

During the collection period, no donor immune events like infections were recorded. CDR1 MDHEN and CDR2 SYDVKM come from the germline V gene. This CDR3 has 17 residues. V dropped 8 bases and J dropped 0; count of bases not matched to a gene: 13. Sequencing was performed with immunoSEQ multiplex PCR; in TCRdb, only in-frame clones are kept and a portion is missing. The data show around 50,000 clones, around 90% seen once. As for this clone: As yet, its antigen is unknown.

V usage is TRBV28 and J usage is TRBJ1-5, with 7 nucleotides matching TRBD1. The specimen sequenced was blood. The receptor's source is a person aged 18 to 69 in good health. CDR3 coding DNA: TGTGCCAGCGGAAGACGGGACAGTCATTATAGCAATCAGCCCCAGCATTTT. This encodes CASGRRDSHYSNQPQHF.